Listed below are T cell receptor beta chains from one sample, sequenced in a study of regulatory T cells in long-lasting Graves disease. One entry per CDR3 protein, called by TCRdb with MiXCR from the multiplex PCR reads. The data show 400,000 to 550,000 distinct CDR3 sequences, roughly 15% seen once. The data were also submitted as part of a second study, on T cells in Graves' hyperthyroidism and ophthalmopathy.

Here the sequenced sample was peripheral blood mononuclear cells (PBMCs), taken at new diagnosis, from a patient treated with antithyroid drugs. Every receptor here comes from a woman in her late teens or twenties with Graves disease. Both conserved end residues are part of each CDR3. A D gene is named only where the DNA matches it firmly. Where a row states a size, it is once, few, many or the class of an expanded clone; other rows omit it.

>many|.|TRBJ2-1|TRBV28
TGTGCCAGCAGTTTAAGGACACGCTCAGTTTCCTACAATGAGCAGTTCTTC
CASSLRTRSVSYNEQFF
>few|.|TRBJ2-1|TRBV29-1
TGCAGCGTCGGCAACACCGGCTGGGGTAGCTTC
CSVGNTGWGSF
>.|.|TRBJ2-1|TRBV5-6
TGTGCCAGCAGCTTGGGGACAGGAAGCGGGACGCGGTCCTACAATGAGCAGTTCTTC
CASSLGTGSGTRSYNEQFF
>many|.|TRBJ2-1|TRBV6-2/TRBV6-3
TGTGCCAGCAGTACTTCTGGACTATCATACAATGAGCAGTTCTTC
CASSTSGLSYNEQFF
>many|TRBD2|TRBJ2-1|TRBV6-1
TGTGCCAGCAATCCTCTAGCGGGATTCTACAATGAGCAGTTCTTC
CASNPLAGFYNEQFF
>few|.|TRBJ1-2|TRBV28
TGTGCCAGCAGTCCCTTAGGGGAGGTTGGCTACACCTTC
CASSPLGEVGYTF
>few|.|TRBJ1-4|TRBV18
TGTGCCAGCTCACCACCGCCGGGGGCTTTAGGTGAAAAACTGTTTTTT
CASSPPPGALGEKLFF
>.|TRBD1|TRBJ2-1|TRBV4-2
TGTGCCAGCAGCCACCGGGGACAGGGAACTTCCTACAATGAGCAGTTCTTC
CASSHRGQGTSYNEQFF
>many|.|TRBJ2-7|TRBV3-1
TGTGCCAGCAGCCAAGCGTTTGCAGGATTCTCCTACGAGCAGTACTTC
CASSQAFAGFSYEQYF
>many|.|TRBJ2-1|TRBV7-9
TGTGCCAGCAGCTTACTCCTCGGGATCGGTCGATACAATGAGCAGTTCTTC
CASSLLLGIGRYNEQFF
>many|.|TRBJ1-2|TRBV27
TGTGCCAGCAGTTCCGAGGGGCACTATGGCTACACCTTC
CASSSEGHYGYTF
>many|.|TRBJ2-1|TRBV7-2
TGTGCCAGCAGCTTAGCGGGTGCCGATTTGTATGAGCAGTTCTTC
CASSLAGADLYEQFF
>few|TRBD2|TRBJ2-3|TRBV4-3
TGCGCCAGCAGCCAAAGAACGACTAGCGGGAGGTCACCAGATACGCAGTATTTT
CASSQRTTSGRSPDTQYF
>many|TRBD2|TRBJ2-7|TRBV7-2
TGTGCCAGCAGCTCTTACGCGGGAGGTTCAAGCTCCTACGAGCAGTACTTC
CASSSYAGGSSSYEQYF
>many|TRBD2|TRBJ2-7|TRBV6-2/TRBV6-3
TGTGCCACCGCGGACGGGGGGGACTACGAGCAGTACTTC
CATADGGDYEQYF
>many|.|TRBJ2-7|TRBV28
TGTGCCAGCAGTTTTACAGGGCGGAGACCCTACGAGCAGTACTTC
CASSFTGRRPYEQYF
>many|.|TRBJ2-7|TRBV6-1
TGTGCCAGCGGGGGACACAACGCCTACGAGCAGTACTTC
CASGGHNAYEQYF
>many|.|TRBJ2-7|TRBV7-9
TGTGCCAGCAGCTTAAGTGACTCCCGCGAGCAGTACTTC
CASSLSDSREQYF
>.|.|TRBJ2-3|TRBV28
TGTGCCAGCAGTCCCAGGGGTCTACTGACAGATACGCAGTATTTT
CASSPRGLLTDTQYF
>few|.|TRBJ2-1|TRBV12-3/TRBV12-4
TGTGCCAGCAGTTACGGTCTAGTCTCCTACAATGAGCTGTCCTTC
CASSYGLVSYNELSF
>few|TRBD1|TRBJ1-4|TRBV12-3/TRBV12-4
TGTGCCAGCAGTTTTGACAGGGGAAAACTGTTTTTT
CASSFDRGKLFF
>many|.|TRBJ2-7|TRBV20-1
TGCAGTGCTGCCGACCCGAACGGCTACGAGCAGTACTTC
CSAADPNGYEQYF
>few|.|TRBJ2-7|TRBV29-1
TGCAGCGTTGGACACAGGGGACTGGCCTACGAGCAGTACTTC
CSVGHRGLAYEQYF